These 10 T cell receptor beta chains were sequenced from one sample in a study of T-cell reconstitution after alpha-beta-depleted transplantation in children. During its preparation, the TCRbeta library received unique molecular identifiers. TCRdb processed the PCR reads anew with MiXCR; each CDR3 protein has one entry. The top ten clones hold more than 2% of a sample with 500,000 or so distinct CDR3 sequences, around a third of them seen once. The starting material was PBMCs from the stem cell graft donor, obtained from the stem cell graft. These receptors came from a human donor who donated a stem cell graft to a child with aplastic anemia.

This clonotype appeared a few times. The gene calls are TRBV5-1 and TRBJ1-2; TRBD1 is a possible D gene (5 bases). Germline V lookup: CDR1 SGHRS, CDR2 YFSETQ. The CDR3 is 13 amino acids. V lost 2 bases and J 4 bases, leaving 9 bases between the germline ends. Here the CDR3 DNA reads TGCGCCAGCAGCTTCGGACAAAGCTATGGCTACACCTTC. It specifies CASSFGQSYGYTF.

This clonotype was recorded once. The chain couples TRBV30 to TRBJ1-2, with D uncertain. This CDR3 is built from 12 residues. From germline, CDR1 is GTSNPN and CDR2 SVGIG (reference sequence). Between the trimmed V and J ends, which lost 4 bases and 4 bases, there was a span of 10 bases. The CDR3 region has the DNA TGTGCCTGGACCGCGGGCCTCTATGGCTACACCTTC. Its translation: CAWTAGLYGYTF.

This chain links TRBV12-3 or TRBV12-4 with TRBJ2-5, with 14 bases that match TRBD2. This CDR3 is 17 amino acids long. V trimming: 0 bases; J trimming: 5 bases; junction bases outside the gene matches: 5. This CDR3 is CASSLAGTSGSGETQYF. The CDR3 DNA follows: TGTGCCAGCAGTTTAGCGGGGACTAGCGGGAGCGGGGAGACCCAGTACTTC.

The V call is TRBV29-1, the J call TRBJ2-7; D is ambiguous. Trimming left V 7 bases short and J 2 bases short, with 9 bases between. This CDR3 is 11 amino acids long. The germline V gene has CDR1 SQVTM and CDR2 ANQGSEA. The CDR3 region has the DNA TGCAGCGCCTCTCAGGCCTACGAGCAGTACTTC. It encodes CSASQAYEQYF.

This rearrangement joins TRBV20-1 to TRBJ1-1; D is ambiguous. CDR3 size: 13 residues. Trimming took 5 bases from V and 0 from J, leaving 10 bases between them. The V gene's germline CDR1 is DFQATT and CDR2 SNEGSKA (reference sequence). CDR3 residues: CSAPKEVNTEAFF. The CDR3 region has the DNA TGCAGTGCTCCTAAGGAGGTGAACACTGAAGCTTTCTTT.

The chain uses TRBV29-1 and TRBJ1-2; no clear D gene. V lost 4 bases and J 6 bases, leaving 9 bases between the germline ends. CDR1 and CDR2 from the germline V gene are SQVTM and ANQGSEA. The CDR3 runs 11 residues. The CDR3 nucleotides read TGCAGCGTTGCAAGGGCGGATGGCTACACCTTC. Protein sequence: CSVARADGYTF.

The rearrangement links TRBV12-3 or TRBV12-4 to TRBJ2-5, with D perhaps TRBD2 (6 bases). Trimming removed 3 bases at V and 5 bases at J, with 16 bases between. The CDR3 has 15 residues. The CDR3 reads CASSFGGGYVETQYF. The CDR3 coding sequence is TGTGCCAGCAGTTTCGGGGGTGGCTACGTCGAGACCCAGTACTTC.

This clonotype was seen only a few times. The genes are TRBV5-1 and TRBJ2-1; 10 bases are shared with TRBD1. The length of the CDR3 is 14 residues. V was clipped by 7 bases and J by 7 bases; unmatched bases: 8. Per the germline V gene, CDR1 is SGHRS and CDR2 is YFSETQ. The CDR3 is CASGRQGASNEQFF. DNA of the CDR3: TGCGCCAGCGGGAGACAGGGGGCGTCTAATGAGCAGTTCTTC.

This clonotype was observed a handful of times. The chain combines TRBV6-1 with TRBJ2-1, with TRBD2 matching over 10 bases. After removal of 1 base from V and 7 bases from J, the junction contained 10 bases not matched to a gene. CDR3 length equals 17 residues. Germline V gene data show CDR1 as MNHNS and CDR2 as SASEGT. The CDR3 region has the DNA TGTGCCAGCAGTGAAGAGATACGGCTAGCGGGGGATAATGAGCAGTTCTTC. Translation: CASSEEIRLAGDNEQFF.

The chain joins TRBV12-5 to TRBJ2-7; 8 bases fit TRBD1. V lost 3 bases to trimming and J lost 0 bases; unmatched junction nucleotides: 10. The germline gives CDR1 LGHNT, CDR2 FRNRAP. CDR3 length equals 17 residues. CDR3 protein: CASGFTHRGNSSYEQYF. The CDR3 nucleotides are TGTGCTAGTGGTTTCACCCACAGGGGGAATAGCTCCTACGAGCAGTACTTC.